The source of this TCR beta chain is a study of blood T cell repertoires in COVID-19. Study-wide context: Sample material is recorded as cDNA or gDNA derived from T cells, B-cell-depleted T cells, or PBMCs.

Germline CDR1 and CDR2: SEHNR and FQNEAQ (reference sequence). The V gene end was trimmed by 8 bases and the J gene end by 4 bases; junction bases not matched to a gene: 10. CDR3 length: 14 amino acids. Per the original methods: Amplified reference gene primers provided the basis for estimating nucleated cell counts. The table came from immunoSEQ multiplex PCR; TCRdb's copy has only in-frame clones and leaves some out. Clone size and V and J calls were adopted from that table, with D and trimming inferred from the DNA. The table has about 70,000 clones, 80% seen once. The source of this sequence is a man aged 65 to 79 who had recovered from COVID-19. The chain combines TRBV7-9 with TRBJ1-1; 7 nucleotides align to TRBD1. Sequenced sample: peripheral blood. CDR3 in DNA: TGTGCCAGCCTCCGGGTAGGGGGCCGCACTGAAGCTTTCTTT. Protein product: CASLRVGGRTEAFF. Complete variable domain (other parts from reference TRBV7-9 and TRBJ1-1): DTGVSQNPRHKITKRGQNVTFRCDPISEHNRLYWYRQTLGQGPEFLTYFQNEAQLEKSRLLSDRFSAERPKGSFSTLEIQRTEQGDSAMYLCASLRVGGRTEAFFGQGTRLTVV.